The clone carrying this T cell receptor beta chain is a singleton in its sample. Its antigen is unknown. Deep was the level used in running the assay. Assay used: immunoSEQ multiplex PCR; TCRdb lists only in-frame clones, some missing. The sample consists of roughly 2.2 million clones, about 90% of them appearing once. The germline V and J ends were trimmed by 5 bases and 1 base, with 11 bases remaining between them. The CDR3 runs to 14 residues. Germline CDR1 is SEHNR and CDR2 is FQNEAQ (reference sequence). These data are taken from a study of shared clonotypes between healthy human individuals. The study's findings and limits: Researchers sampled blood only, noting tissue repertoires likely differ. Clonotypes not shared had lower generation probabilities than those common to all four donors. Larger estimated richness was generally recorded for naive subsets relative to memory subsets.

This clonotype was sampled from a man aged 18 to 30 in good health. Some clones in this sample may be carry-over from other donors' samples. Sequences were obtained from naive CD4+ T cells from PBMCs. Sample subset: CD45RA+ positively selected. V is TRBV7-9 and J is TRBJ1-1; possibly TRBD1 for D (6 bases). The CDR3 protein is CASSEKTGNTEAFF. CDR3 DNA: TGTGCCAGCAGCGAAAAGACAGGGAACACTGAAGCTTTCTTT.